The following is a TCR beta chain sequence with its context. This CDR3 is 12 amino acids long. The V end lost 3 bases, the J end lost 8 bases, and 8 bases lay between the germline ends. Germline V gene sequence: CDR1 MNHNS, CDR2 SASEGT. The data originate from a study of naive and memory T cell subsets. Two oligonucleotides, mixed equimolar, formed the beta constant-region primer covering TRBC1 and TRBC2. TCRdb reprocessed the UMI-ligation and nested PCR reads with MiXCR, giving one entry per CDR3 protein. Counted here are approximately 140,000 distinct CDR3 sequences, over 15% occurring once; the ten biggest clones make up 0.14% to 0.15%.

This sequence joins TRBV6-1 and TRBJ2-1; D might be TRBD1 (6 bases). The material sequenced was naive CD4+ T cells from blood. This sequence originates from a human donor in good health. The CDR3 DNA reads TGTGCCAGCAGTGAGAGGGGGTATGAGCAGTTCTTC. As protein: CASSERGYEQFF.